These 10 T cell receptor beta chains came from one sample sequenced in a study of blood T cell repertoires in COVID-19. Sequencing was performed with immunoSEQ multiplex PCR; in TCRdb, only in-frame clones are kept and a portion is missing. The sample has more than 300,000 clones, roughly 88% seen once. The sequenced sample was peripheral blood. The receptors derive from a woman aged 45-59 years with acute or convalescent COVID-19.

V and J are TRBV5-1 and TRBJ1-2; possibly TRBD1 for D (6 bases). CDR1 SGHRS and CDR2 YFSETQ come from the germline V gene. The CDR3 length is 13 residues. The V end lost 4 bases, the J end lost 8 bases, and 15 bases lay between the germline ends. The CDR3 loop reads CASSRQDLVGYTF. The CDR3 DNA reads TGCGCCAGCAGCCGACAGGATTTGGTCGGCTACACCTTC.

This clone has only a few counts. The chain employs TRBV12-5 and TRBJ2-5; D is unclear. CDR1 is LGHNT, CDR2 FRNRAP, per germline. The CDR3 is 14 residues long. Trimming left V 5 bases short and J 4 bases short, with 14 bases between. This CDR3 reads CASGHTSRGETQYF. In DNA form, the CDR3 reads TGTGCTAGTGGTCATACGTCTCGCGGAGAGACCCAGTACTTC.

The V gene is TRBV5-5, the J gene TRBJ2-7, with D possibly TRBD2 on 6 matching bases. Per germline, CDR1 SGHKS and CDR2 YYEKEE (reference sequence). CDR3 size: 18 residues. With 4 bases removed from V and 1 base from J, the gap between germline ends came to 24 bases. This CDR3 is CASSKPAGRGAYSYEQYF. For the CDR3, the DNA is TGTGCCAGCAGCAAACCCGCGGGGCGAGGGGCCTATTCCTACGAGCAGTACTTC.

V gene TRBV7-2 combines with J gene TRBJ2-1; 7 bases align to TRBD2. V was clipped by 5 bases and J by 0 bases; unmatched bases: 4. CDR3 length: 15 amino acids. The germline V gene encodes CDR1 SGHTA and CDR2 FQGNSA. CDR3 amino acids: CASSITSVSYNEQFF. The CDR3 DNA reads as TGTGCCAGCAGCATTACTAGCGTCTCCTACAATGAGCAGTTCTTC.

This chain joins TRBV24-1 and TRBJ1-5; 8 nucleotides line up with TRBD1. The CDR3 totals 16 residues. The germline V gene has CDR1 KGHDR and CDR2 SFDVKD. V was pared by 4 bases and J by 5 bases, with 9 bases of the junction left unmatched. Here the CDR3 reads CATSDSDRARYQPQHF. CDR3 nucleotide sequence: TGTGCCACCAGTGACTCGGACAGGGCCCGTTATCAGCCCCAGCATTTT.

V usage is TRBV24-1 and J usage is TRBJ2-1, with TRBD2 matching 9 bases. Germline trimming cut 6 bases from V and 4 bases from J; bases unmatched to any gene: 12. The CDR3 loop spans 17 amino acids. Germline CDR1 KGHDR, CDR2 SFDVKD. The CDR3 DNA reads as TGTGCCACCAGTCACACCAGCGGGAGGACTACGTACAATGAGCAGTTCTTC. This encodes CATSHTSGRTTYNEQFF.

This clone was counted only a few times. The chain carries TRBV3-1 (or the pseudogene TRBV3-2) and TRBJ1-2; 9 nucleotides match TRBD1. V trimming: 5 bases; J trimming: 2 bases; junction bases outside the gene matches: 6. CDR3 length equals 15 residues. Looked up from germline, CDR1 is LGHDT and CDR2 is YNNKEL (reference sequence). The CDR3, as DNA: TGTGCCAGCAGCTCCTCCGGGACAGGGAACTATGGCTACACCTTC. Translation: CASSSSGTGNYGYTF.

This clone appeared a few times. The chain has TRBV6-5 and TRBJ2-7; 7 nucleotides match TRBD1. CDR1 is MNHEY, CDR2 SVGAGI, per germline. J was trimmed by 0 bases and V by 6 bases; bases with no gene match: 8. The CDR3 totals 15 residues. The CDR3 region has the DNA TGTGCCAGCAGCGCAGGACAGGAGGTCTCCTACGAGCAGTACTTC. Translating gives CASSAGQEVSYEQYF.

V usage is TRBV4-2 and J usage is TRBJ2-2; D is ambiguous. The V end was cut by 5 bases, the J end by 4 bases, with 8 bases between. In germline, CDR1 is LGHNA, CDR2 YNFKEQ. The CDR3 is 13 residues long. CDR3: CASSYRPTGELFF. The DNA for the CDR3 is TGTGCCAGCAGCTACAGACCCACCGGGGAGCTGTTTTTT.

J is TRBJ2-2 and V is TRBV6-5, with 7 bases aligning to TRBD2. This CDR3 has 14 residues. Trimming at V came to 5 bases and at J to 7 bases, leaving 7 bases not matched to a gene. Per the germline V gene, CDR1 is MNHEY and CDR2 is SVGAGI. The CDR3 loop reads CASSPWGGDGELFF. CDR3 DNA sequence: TGTGCCAGCAGTCCCTGGGGGGGTGACGGGGAGCTGTTTTTT.